This TCR beta chain appears in the sequencing data of a study of T cell repertoires in cytomegalovirus infection. Study overall: Recently identified HLA-C-restricted CMV epitopes were among the peptides used. A matching HLA type, together with CMV infection, was signaled by public TCR beta signatures.

Overall study results and limits: The cumulative frequency of public TCR beta families distinguished individuals who carried CMV together with the relevant HLA. HLA-C-restricted, CMV-specific TCR beta clonotypes were dominant ex vivo.

The CDR3 spans 16 residues. Unmatched junction bases numbered 7, after V lost 1 base and J lost 5 bases. Germline V gives CDR1 SGHTA, CDR2 FQGNSA. TCRdb ran MiXCR on the reads and lists one entry per CDR3 protein. The sample carries roughly 180,000 distinct CDR3 sequences, roughly a fifth recorded once. Comment on this clonotype: The antigen is undetermined.

The starting material was CD8+ T cells from cultured PBMCs, obtained from culture after CMV antigen stimulation. This receptor was taken from a human donor in good health (CMV status not recorded). Some clones in this sample may be carry-over from other donors' samples. V and J are TRBV7-2 and TRBJ2-5, with TRBD2 matching over 10 bases. The CDR3 loop reads CASSLEGLALEETQYF. The CDR3 DNA sequence: TGTGCCAGCAGCTTAGAGGGACTAGCGCTGGAGGAGACCCAGTACTTC. The whole variable domain, filled in from reference TRBV7-2 and TRBJ2-5, reads GAGVSQSPSNKVTEKGKDVELRCDPISGHTALYWYRQSLGQGLEFLIYFQGNSAPDKSGLPSDRFSAERTGGSVSTLTIQRTQQEDSAVYLCASSLEGLALEETQYFGPGTRLLVL.